The entry below describes one T cell receptor beta chain. Measured with immunoSEQ multiplex PCR; TCRdb has only the in-frame clones, and not every one. The data hold around 33,000 clones, with around nine tenths observed a single time. CDR1 is MNHNS and CDR2 is SASEGT in the germline V gene. This CDR3 region has 18 residues. Deletions cut 1 base from V and 2 bases from J, with 18 bases between. This sample is drawn from a study of OX40 agonist ivuxolimab in advanced cancers. Turning to the study itself: Patients were roughly 83% male with ages roughly 20 to 80, mean about 54.

This receptor was taken from an adult with an advanced solid tumor such as melanoma, head and neck, liver or kidney cancer. The chain is built from TRBV6-1 and TRBJ1-5; no firm D call. Sequenced here: CD4+ or CD8+ T cells sorted from blood, sampled in a trial of the OX40 agonist ivuxolimab. The CDR3 reads CASSEGSAIPMGNQPQHF. CDR3 nucleotide sequence: TGTGCCAGCAGTGAAGGTTCGGCTATTCCAATGGGCAATCAGCCCCAGCATTTT.